This T cell receptor beta chain was documented in a study of identical twins. Study-wide findings and caveats: The authors drew conclusions from cross-sectional statistical analysis rather than following the same donors.

Each CDR3 protein is one row after TCRdb ran MiXCR on the 5' RACE reads. Among about 690,000 distinct CDR3 sequences listed, about 20% were seen once. The ends were cut back, 2 bases at V and 6 bases at J, with 12 bases in the middle. In germline, CDR1 is SGHDT, CDR2 YYEEEE. The CDR3 covers 14 residues. Turning to this clonotype: Its antigen is unknown.

These same records also appear under a second study, on T cells expressing NK-cell markers. From that study: A few of the donors also had these clonotypes leading their CD3+CD56-NKG2C+ fraction. HCMV specificity of expanded NKG2C+ T cell clones remained unclear.

What was sequenced was PBMCs. This clonotype was obtained from a woman aged 18-30 years in good health. The gene calls are TRBV5-6 and TRBJ2-1, with D possibly being TRBD1 or TRBD2 (5 bases each). The DNA for the CDR3 is TGTGCCAGCAGCTTTGGGGGTGATGGCAATGAGCAGTTCTTC. It is translated as CASSFGGDGNEQFF.